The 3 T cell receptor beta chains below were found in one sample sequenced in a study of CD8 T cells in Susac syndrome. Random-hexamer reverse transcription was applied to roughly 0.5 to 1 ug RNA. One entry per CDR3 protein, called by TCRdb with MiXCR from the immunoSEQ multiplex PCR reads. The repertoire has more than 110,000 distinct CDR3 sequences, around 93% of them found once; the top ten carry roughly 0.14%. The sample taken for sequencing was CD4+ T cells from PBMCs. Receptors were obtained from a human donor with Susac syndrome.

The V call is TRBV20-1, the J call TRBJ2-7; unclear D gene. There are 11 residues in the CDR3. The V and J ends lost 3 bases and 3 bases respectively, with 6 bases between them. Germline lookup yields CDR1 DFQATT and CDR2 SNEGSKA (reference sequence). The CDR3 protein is CSARDGYEQYF. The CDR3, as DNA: TGCAGTGCTAGGGACGGCTACGAGCAGTACTTC.

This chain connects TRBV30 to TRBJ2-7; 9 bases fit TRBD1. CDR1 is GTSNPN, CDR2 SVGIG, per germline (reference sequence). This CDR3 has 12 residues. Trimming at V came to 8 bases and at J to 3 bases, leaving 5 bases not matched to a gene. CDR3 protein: CAGGQGRYEQYF. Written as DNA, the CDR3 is TGTGCCGGGGGACAGGGCCGCTACGAGCAGTACTTC.

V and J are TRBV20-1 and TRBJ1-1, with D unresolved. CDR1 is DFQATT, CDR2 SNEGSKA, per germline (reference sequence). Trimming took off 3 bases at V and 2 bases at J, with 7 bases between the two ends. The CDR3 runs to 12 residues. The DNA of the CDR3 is TGCAGTGCTAGCGGCCGAAACACTGAAGCTTTCTTT. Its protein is CSASGRNTEAFF.